The rows below give T cell receptor beta chains drawn from one sample of a study of blood T cells in healthy people across ages. Via MiXCR, TCRdb re-called the 5' RACE reads, giving one row per CDR3 protein. Among around 780,000 distinct CDR3 sequences listed, roughly 26% were seen once. This same sample was also part of a study on T cells of mothers and their children.

The sequenced material came from blood. All receptors come from a boy younger than 18 in good health. Each CDR3 is given with its conserved first and last residue. Each record gives: clone size, J gene, D gene, V gene, CDR3 length, CDR3 protein, CDR3 DNA. D genes are given only for firm matches. Not all rows give a size; the values are once, few, many and, for expanded clones, a class.

NA | TRBJ2-5 | TRBD2 | TRBV20-1 | 14 | CSAPTSGRLETQYF | TGCAGTGCTCCGACTAGCGGGAGACTAGAGACCCAGTACTTC
NA | TRBJ2-3 | TRBD2 | TRBV5-1 | 16 | CASSRGTSGGTDTQYF | TGCGCCAGCAGCCGAGGGACTAGCGGGGGGACAGATACGCAGTATTTT
NA | TRBJ2-5 | TRBD1 | TRBV20-1 | 11 | CSAHRGETQYF | TGCAGTGCTCACAGGGGAGAGACCCAGTACTTC
NA | TRBJ1-2 | NA | TRBV4-1 | 14 | CASSQRPANYGYTF | TGCGCCAGCAGCCAACGTCCAGCTAACTATGGCTACACCTTC
few | TRBJ1-4 | NA | TRBV18 | 16 | CASSPGASGVGEKLFF | TGTGCCAGCTCACCTGGGGCCTCAGGAGTAGGGGAAAAACTGTTTTTT
many | TRBJ1-2 | NA | TRBV3-1 | 14 | CASSQDQRAIGYTF | TGTGCCAGCAGCCAAGATCAGAGGGCCATAGGCTACACCTTC
few | TRBJ2-1 | TRBD1 | TRBV20-1 | 14 | CSGSDRAPYNEQFF | TGCAGTGGCTCGGACAGGGCCCCTTACAATGAGCAGTTCTTC
NA | TRBJ2-1 | NA | TRBV9 | 15 | CASSVDFGSYNEQFF | TGTGCCAGCAGCGTAGACTTCGGCTCCTACAATGAGCAGTTCTTC
NA | TRBJ2-3 | NA | TRBV7-9 | 14 | CASSFGPGADTQYF | TGTGCCAGCAGCTTTGGCCCCGGGGCAGATACGCAGTATTTT
few | TRBJ2-1 | TRBD2 | TRBV7-2 | 15 | CASSLRGGNYNEQFF | TGTGCCAGCAGCTTACGCGGGGGGAACTACAATGAGCAGTTCTTC
NA | TRBJ2-7 | NA | TRBV4-2 | 15 | CASSQERAGSYEQYF | TGTGCCAGCAGCCAAGAAAGGGCGGGCTCCTACGAGCAGTACTTC
NA | TRBJ2-2 | TRBD1 | TRBV3-1 | 17 | CASGQAPTGRNTGELFF | TGTGCCAGCGGCCAAGCCCCGACAGGGAGAAACACCGGGGAGCTGTTTTTT
NA | TRBJ2-1 | NA | TRBV2 | 11 | CASSTSHEQFF | TGTGCCAGCAGTACGAGTCATGAGCAGTTCTTC
NA | TRBJ2-4 | NA | TRBV6-6 | 11 | CASSTRTFQYF | TGTGCCAGCAGTACTAGAACCTTTCAGTACTTC
NA | TRBJ2-7 | NA | TRBV25-1 | 15 | CASSDLRASDYEQYF | TGTGCCAGCAGTGATCTACGGGCCAGTGACTACGAGCAGTACTTC
few | TRBJ2-5 | NA | TRBV10-3 | 13 | CAISGQLQETQYF | TGTGCCATCAGTGGGCAGTTACAAGAGACCCAGTACTTC
NA | TRBJ2-5 | TRBD2 | TRBV15 | 12 | CATGTSGETQYF | TGTGCCACCGGGACTAGCGGAGAGACCCAGTACTTC
few | TRBJ1-2 | NA | TRBV15 | 15 | CATSRDTVANYGYTF | TGTGCCACCAGCAGAGATACGGTAGCTAACTATGGCTACACCTTC
few | TRBJ2-7 | NA | TRBV28 | 16 | CASSRYRANPTGEQYF | TGTGCCAGCAGTCGATACAGGGCCAACCCGACAGGCGAGCAGTACTTC
few | TRBJ2-7 | NA | TRBV12-3/TRBV12-4 | 12 | CASGRGSGEQYF | TGTGCCAGTGGAAGGGGGTCGGGCGAGCAGTACTTC
few | TRBJ1-4 | TRBD1 | TRBV7-9 | 14 | CASSLGQGEEKLFF | TGTGCCAGCAGCCTCGGACAGGGGGAGGAAAAACTGTTTTTT
few | TRBJ2-7 | TRBD1 | TRBV20-1 | 14 | CSASGTETSYEQYF | TGCAGTGCTTCCGGGACAGAGACCTCCTACGAGCAGTACTTC
NA | TRBJ2-4 | NA | TRBV13 | 15 | CASSLVGFAKNIQYF | TGTGCCAGCAGCTTAGTGGGGTTCGCCAAAAACATTCAGTACTTC
few | TRBJ2-5 | NA | TRBV20-1 | 12 | CSAQGPQETQYF | TGCAGTGCCCAGGGACCCCAAGAGACCCAGTACTTC
NA | TRBJ2-4 | NA | TRBV2 | 14 | CASSEYPLNDIQYF | TGTGCCAGCAGTGAATATCCGCTAAACGACATTCAGTACTTC
NA | TRBJ2-3 | NA | TRBV9 | 16 | CASSVVEGLFTDTQYF | TGTGCCAGCAGCGTCGTGGAGGGGCTGTTCACAGATACGCAGTATTTT
NA | TRBJ2-7 | TRBD2 | TRBV7-9 | 14 | CASSSPAGGDEQYF | TGTGCCAGCAGCTCACCCGCGGGGGGCGACGAGCAGTACTTC
NA | TRBJ2-5 | TRBD1 | TRBV12-3/TRBV12-4 | 14 | CASSFTGGAETQYF | TGTGCCAGCAGTTTTACAGGGGGCGCAGAGACCCAGTACTTC
few | TRBJ2-3 | TRBD2 | TRBV6-5 | 16 | CASSILAGTSTDTQYF | TGTGCCAGCAGTATACTAGCGGGGACTAGCACAGATACGCAGTATTTT
NA | TRBJ2-7 | TRBD2 | TRBV7-9 | 13 | CASSGLALYEQYF | TGTGCCAGCAGCGGACTAGCCCTCTACGAGCAGTACTTC
NA | TRBJ2-5 | NA | TRBV2 | 14 | CASSEAGVRGTQYF | TGTGCCAGCAGTGAGGCCGGGGTGAGGGGCACCCAGTACTTC
NA | TRBJ1-1 | NA | TRBV27 | 12 | CVSSFGGKEAFF | TGTGTCAGCAGTTTTGGGGGGAAAGAAGCTTTCTTT
few | TRBJ2-5 | NA | TRBV6-6 | 14 | CASRGAFLQETQYF | TGTGCCAGCCGGGGCGCCTTCCTTCAAGAGACCCAGTACTTC
NA | TRBJ2-5 | NA | TRBV5-1 | 14 | CASSSRDSEETQYF | TGCGCCAGCAGCTCCCGGGACTCAGAAGAGACCCAGTACTTC
few | TRBJ2-3 | TRBD2 | TRBV10-3 | 15 | CAIRTGGGTTDTQYF | TGTGCCATCAGGACTGGCGGGGGGACCACAGATACGCAGTATTTT
NA | TRBJ2-1 | TRBD2 | TRBV7-2 | 13 | CASSPLAAWMQFF | TGTGCCAGCAGCCCCCTAGCGGCGTGGATGCAGTTCTTC
NA | TRBJ1-6 | NA | TRBV5-1 | 15 | CASSADGGINSPLHF | TGCGCCAGCAGCGCGGACGGGGGAATAAATTCACCCCTCCACTTT
few | TRBJ1-1 | NA | TRBV25-1 | 11 | CASSEFGLAFF | TGTGCCAGCAGTGAATTCGGCTTGGCTTTCTTT
NA | TRBJ1-1 | TRBD1 | TRBV10-3 | 15 | CAALGTGGSNTEAFF | TGTGCCGCCCTGGGGACAGGGGGGTCGAACACTGAAGCTTTCTTT
many | TRBJ2-7 | NA | TRBV18 | 13 | CASSPPSSYEQYF | TGTGCCAGCTCACCCCCGAGCTCCTACGAGCAGTACTTC
NA | TRBJ2-5 | TRBD2 | TRBV29-1 | 16 | CSVPKGSGGYQETQYF | TGCAGCGTGCCTAAGGGTAGCGGGGGCTACCAAGAGACCCAGTACTTC
NA | TRBJ2-4 | NA | TRBV7-3 | 16 | CASSPGPDWDKNIQYF | TGTGCCAGCAGCCCCGGGCCAGATTGGGACAAAAACATTCAGTACTTC
NA | TRBJ2-5 | TRBD2 | TRBV5-1 | 13 | CASRIAGWETQYF | TGCGCCAGCAGGATAGCGGGGTGGGAGACCCAGTACTTC
few | TRBJ2-5 | TRBD1 | TRBV2 | 15 | CASSSPGQGTETQYF | TGTGCCAGCAGTTCTCCGGGACAGGGTACAGAGACCCAGTACTTC
NA | TRBJ2-7 | NA | TRBV5-6 | 16 | CASSLASKFSSYEQYF | TGTGCCAGCAGCTTGGCCTCGAAGTTCAGCTCCTACGAGCAGTACTTC
few | TRBJ2-1 | TRBD2 | TRBV10-2 | 15 | CASSQSGGADNEQFF | TGCGCCAGCAGTCAGAGCGGGGGGGCCGACAATGAGCAGTTCTTC
NA | TRBJ2-7 | NA | TRBV21-1 | 11 | CASSKRDEQYF | TGTGCCAGCAGCAAACGGGACGAGCAGTACTTC
NA | TRBJ2-6 | TRBD1 | TRBV7-3 | 15 | CASNAGGSGANVLTF | TGTGCCAGCAACGCAGGGGGCTCTGGGGCCAACGTCCTGACTTTC
NA | TRBJ2-7 | NA | TRBV4-1 | 15 | CASSQEGRPTYEQYF | TGCGCCAGCAGCCAAGAAGGTAGGCCCACCTACGAGCAGTACTTC
NA | TRBJ2-1 | TRBD2 | TRBV5-1 | 16 | CASSLWSGLAVNEQFF | TGCGCCAGCAGCCTGTGGTCGGGACTAGCGGTCAATGAGCAGTTCTTC
many | TRBJ1-1 | NA | TRBV7-3 | 13 | CASSLHMNTEAFF | TGTGCCAGCAGCTTACACATGAACACTGAAGCTTTCTTT
few | TRBJ2-1 | NA | TRBV3-1 | 13 | CASSQDLVGEQFF | TGTGCCAGCAGCCAAGATCTCGTAGGTGAGCAGTTCTTC
NA | TRBJ2-5 | NA | TRBV6-5 | 15 | CASSYSPRVTETQYF | TGTGCCAGCAGTTACTCACCTAGGGTTACCGAGACCCAGTACTTC